The source of this TCR beta chain is a study of technical replicates of blood from a few donors (dated by TCRdb to 2016 to 2017). Concerning this clone: The antigen it binds to is not known. No base-level quality is on record; no much larger clone is a single base apart.

Libraries came from the immunoSEQ multiplex PCR assay. Here the immuneACCESS table is served through TCRdb, limited to in-frame sequences with V and J called. Missing clones are a known gap in these copies; in checked studies unresolved V genes cover under half, and the rest lacks a known reason. This sample comprises about 83,000 clones, around 90% of them detected only once. The top ten clonotypes cover about 0.23% of the sample. Specimen: T cells isolated from PBMCs. The source is a human donor in good health.

The CDR3 protein sequence reads: CAISGAGEETQYF. The nucleotides read TGTGCCATCAGTGGGGCGGGGGAAGAGACCCAGTACTTC. Recombination joined TRBV10-3 with TRBJ2-5, and TRBD2 aligns with 7 junction nucleotides. CDR1 and CDR2, per the germline V gene, are ENHRY and SYGVKD. V loses 4 bases at its end and J loses 3 bases; junction bases beyond the gene matches: 2. From its cysteine to its phenylalanine, the CDR3 spans 13 amino acids. CDR3 DNA only is kept here, 39 bases in frame from base 1.